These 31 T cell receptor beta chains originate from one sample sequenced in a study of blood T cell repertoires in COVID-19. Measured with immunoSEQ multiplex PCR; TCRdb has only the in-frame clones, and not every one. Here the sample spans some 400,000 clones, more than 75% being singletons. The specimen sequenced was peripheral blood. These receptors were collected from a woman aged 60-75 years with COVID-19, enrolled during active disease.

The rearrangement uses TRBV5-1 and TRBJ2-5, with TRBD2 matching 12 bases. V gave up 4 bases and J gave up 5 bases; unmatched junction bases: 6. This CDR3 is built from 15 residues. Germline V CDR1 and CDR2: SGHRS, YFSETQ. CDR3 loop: CASSVTSGGGETQYF. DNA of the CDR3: TGCGCCAGCAGCGTGACTAGCGGGGGTGGGGAGACCCAGTACTTC.

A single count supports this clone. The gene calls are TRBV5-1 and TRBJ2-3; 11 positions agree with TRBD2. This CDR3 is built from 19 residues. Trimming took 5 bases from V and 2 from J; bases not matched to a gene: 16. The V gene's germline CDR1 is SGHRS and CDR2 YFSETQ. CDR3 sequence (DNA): TGCGCCAGCAGGACATCCGGGACTAGCGGAGATCTATTCACAGATACGCAGTATTTT. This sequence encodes CASRTSGTSGDLFTDTQYF.

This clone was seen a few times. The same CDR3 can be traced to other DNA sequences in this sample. The DNA for the CDR3 is TGCGCCAGCAGCCAGGGGACAGGGGGCTATGGCTACACCTTC. Amino acid sequence: CASSQGTGGYGYTF. The V call is TRBV4-1, the J call TRBJ1-2; 11 positions match TRBD1. Germline trimming cut 3 bases from V and 4 bases from J; bases unmatched to any gene: 1. This CDR3 spans 14 amino acids. CDR1 is MGHRA, CDR2 YSYEKL, per germline.

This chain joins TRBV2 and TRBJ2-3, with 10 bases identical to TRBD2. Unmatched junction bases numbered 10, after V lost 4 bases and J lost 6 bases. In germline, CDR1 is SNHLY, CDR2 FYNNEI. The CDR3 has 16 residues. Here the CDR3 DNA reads TGTGCCAGCAGTGCCCCCAGAGCGGGGGGGACGGATACGCAGTATTTT. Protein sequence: CASSAPRAGGTDTQYF. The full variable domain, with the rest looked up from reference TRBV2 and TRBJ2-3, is EPEVTQTPSHQVTQMGQEVILRCVPISNHLYFYWYRQILGQKVEFLVSFYNNEISEKSEIFDDQFSVERPDGSNFTLKIRSTKLEDSAMYFCASSAPRAGGTDTQYFGPGTRLTVL.

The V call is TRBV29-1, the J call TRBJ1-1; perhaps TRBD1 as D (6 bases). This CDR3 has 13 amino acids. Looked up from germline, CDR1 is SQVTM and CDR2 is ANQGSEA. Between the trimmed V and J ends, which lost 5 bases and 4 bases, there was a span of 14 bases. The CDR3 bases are TGCAGCGTTCCAGGGGCGGGTGGCACTGAAGCTTTCTTT. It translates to CSVPGAGGTEAFF.

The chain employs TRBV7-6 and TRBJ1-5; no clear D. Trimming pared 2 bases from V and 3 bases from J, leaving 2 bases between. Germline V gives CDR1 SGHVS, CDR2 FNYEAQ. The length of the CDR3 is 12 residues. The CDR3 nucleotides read TGTGCCAGCAGCTTATACAATCAGCCCCAGCATTTT. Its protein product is CASSLYNQPQHF.

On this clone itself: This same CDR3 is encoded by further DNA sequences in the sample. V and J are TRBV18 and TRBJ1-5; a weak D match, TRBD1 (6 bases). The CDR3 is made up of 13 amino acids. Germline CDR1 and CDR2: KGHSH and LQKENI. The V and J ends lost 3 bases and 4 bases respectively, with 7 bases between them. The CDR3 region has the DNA TGTGCCAGCTCACCCGACAGGAATCAGCCCCAGCATTTT. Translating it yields CASSPDRNQPQHF.

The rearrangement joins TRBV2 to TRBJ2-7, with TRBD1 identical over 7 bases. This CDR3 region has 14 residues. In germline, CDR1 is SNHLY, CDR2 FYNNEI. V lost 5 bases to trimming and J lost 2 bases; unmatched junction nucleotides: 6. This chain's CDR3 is CASSSQGWTYEQYF. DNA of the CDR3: TGTGCCAGCAGTTCACAGGGGTGGACCTACGAGCAGTACTTC.

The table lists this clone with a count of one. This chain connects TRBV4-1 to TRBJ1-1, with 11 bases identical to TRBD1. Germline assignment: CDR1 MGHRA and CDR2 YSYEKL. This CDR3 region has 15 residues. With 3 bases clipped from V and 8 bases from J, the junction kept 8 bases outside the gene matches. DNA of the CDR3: TGCGCCAGCAGCCATAGTGGCGGGACAGGGGGAGAAGCTTTCTTT. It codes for CASSHSGGTGGEAFF.

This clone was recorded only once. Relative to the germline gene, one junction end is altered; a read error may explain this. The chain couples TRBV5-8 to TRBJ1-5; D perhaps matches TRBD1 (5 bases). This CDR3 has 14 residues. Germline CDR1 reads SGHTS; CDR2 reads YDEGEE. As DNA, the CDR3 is TGTGCCAGCTCCCCGGGGGGAAGCAGTCAGCCCCAGCATTTT. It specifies CASSPGGSSQPQHF.

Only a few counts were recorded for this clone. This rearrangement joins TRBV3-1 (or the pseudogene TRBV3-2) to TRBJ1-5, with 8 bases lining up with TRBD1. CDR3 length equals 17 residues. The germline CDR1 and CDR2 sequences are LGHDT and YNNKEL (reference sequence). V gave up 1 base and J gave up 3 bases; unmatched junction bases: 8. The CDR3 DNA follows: TGTGCCAGCAGCCAAGGGTTTACAGGGGGATACAATCAGCCCCAGCATTTT. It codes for CASSQGFTGGYNQPQHF.

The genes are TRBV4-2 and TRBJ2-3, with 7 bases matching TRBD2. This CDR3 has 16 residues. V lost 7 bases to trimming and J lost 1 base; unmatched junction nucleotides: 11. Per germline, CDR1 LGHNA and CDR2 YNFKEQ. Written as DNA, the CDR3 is TGTGCCAGCACCGAAGCAGGAACTAGCGGCACAGATACGCAGTATTTT. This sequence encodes CASTEAGTSGTDTQYF.

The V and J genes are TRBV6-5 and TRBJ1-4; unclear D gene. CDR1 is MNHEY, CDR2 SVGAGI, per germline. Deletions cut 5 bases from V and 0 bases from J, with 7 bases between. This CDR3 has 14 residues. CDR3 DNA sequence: TGTGCCAGCAGTCGAGGGTCAACTAATGAAAAACTGTTTTTT. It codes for CASSRGSTNEKLFF.

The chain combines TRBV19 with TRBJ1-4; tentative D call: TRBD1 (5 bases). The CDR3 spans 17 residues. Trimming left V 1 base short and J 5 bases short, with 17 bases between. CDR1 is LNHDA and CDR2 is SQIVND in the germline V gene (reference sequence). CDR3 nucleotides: TGTGCCAGTAGTATAGTTTCCCCGACAGACGGGAATGAAAAACTGTTTTTT. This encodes CASSIVSPTDGNEKLFF. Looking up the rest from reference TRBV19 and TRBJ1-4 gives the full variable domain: DGGITQSPKYLFRKEGQNVTLSCEQNLNHDAMYWYRQDPGQGLRLIYYSQIVNDFQKGDIAEGYSVSREKKESFPLTVTSAQKNPTAFYLCASSIVSPTDGNEKLFFGSGTQLSVL.

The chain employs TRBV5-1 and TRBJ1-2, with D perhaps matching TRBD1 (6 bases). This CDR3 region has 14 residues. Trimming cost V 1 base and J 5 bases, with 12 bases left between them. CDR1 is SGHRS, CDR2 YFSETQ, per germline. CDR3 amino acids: CASSLSDSEYGYTF. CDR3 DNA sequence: TGCGCCAGCAGCTTGTCGGACAGTGAATATGGCTACACCTTC.

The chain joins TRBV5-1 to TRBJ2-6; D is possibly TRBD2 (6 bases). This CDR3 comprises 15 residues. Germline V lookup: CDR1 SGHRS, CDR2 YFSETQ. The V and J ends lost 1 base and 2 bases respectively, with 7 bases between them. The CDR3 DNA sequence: TGCGCCAGCAGCTTGTTAGCGGCTGGGGCCAACGTCCTGACTTTC. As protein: CASSLLAAGANVLTF.

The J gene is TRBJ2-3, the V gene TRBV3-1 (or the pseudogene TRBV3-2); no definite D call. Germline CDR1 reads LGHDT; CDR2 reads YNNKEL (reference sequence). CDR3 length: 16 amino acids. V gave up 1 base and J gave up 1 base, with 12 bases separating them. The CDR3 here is CASSQGSVLGTDTQYF. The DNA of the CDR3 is TGTGCCAGCAGCCAAGGCAGCGTTTTGGGCACAGATACGCAGTATTTT.

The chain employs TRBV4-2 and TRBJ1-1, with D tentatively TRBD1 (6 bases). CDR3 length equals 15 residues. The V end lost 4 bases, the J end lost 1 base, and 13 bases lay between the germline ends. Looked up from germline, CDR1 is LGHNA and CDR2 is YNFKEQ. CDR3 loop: CASSPTGSENTEAFF. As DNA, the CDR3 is TGTGCCAGCAGCCCTACAGGGTCGGAGAACACTGAAGCTTTCTTT.

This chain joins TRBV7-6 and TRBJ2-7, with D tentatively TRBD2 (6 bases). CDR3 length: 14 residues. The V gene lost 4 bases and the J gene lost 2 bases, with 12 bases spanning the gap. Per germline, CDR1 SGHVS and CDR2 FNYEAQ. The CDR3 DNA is TGTGCCAGCAGCTCCCAACGGGGGACCTACGAGCAGTACTTC. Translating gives CASSSQRGTYEQYF.

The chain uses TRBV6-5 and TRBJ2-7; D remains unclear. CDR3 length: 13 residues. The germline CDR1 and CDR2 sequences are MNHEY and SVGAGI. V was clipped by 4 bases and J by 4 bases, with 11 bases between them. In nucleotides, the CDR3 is TGTGCCAGCAGTTCCCGGTCCGGGTACGAGCAGTACTTC. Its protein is CASSSRSGYEQYF.

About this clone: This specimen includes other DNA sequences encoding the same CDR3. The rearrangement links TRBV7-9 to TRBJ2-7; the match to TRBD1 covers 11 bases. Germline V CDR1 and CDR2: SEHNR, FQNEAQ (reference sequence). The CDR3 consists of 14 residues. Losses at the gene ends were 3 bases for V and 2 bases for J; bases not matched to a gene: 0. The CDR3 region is CASSLGQGAYEQYF. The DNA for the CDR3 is TGTGCCAGCAGCTTGGGACAGGGGGCCTACGAGCAGTACTTC.

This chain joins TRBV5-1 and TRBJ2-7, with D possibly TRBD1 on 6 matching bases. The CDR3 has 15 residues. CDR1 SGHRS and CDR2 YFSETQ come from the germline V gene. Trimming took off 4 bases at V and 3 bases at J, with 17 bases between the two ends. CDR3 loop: CASSLRGHDGYEQYF. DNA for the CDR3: TGCGCCAGCAGCCTCCGGGGACACGACGGCTACGAGCAGTACTTC.

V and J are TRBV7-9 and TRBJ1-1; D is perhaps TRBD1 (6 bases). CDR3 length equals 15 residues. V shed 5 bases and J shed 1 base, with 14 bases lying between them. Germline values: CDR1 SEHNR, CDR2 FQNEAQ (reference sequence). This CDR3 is CASSPNLQGNTEAFF. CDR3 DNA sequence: TGTGCCAGCAGCCCAAACTTACAGGGGAACACTGAAGCTTTCTTT.

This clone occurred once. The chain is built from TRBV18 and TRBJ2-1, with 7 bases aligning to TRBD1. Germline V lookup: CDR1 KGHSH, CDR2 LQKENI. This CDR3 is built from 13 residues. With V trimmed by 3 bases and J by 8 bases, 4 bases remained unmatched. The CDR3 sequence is CASSPQGGYEQFF. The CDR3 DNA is TGTGCCAGCTCACCGCAAGGGGGCTATGAGCAGTTCTTC.

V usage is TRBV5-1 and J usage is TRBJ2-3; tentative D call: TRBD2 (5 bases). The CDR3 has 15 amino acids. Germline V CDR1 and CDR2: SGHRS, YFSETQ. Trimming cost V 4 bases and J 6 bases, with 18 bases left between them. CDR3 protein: CASSPARVPEDTQYF. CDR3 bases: TGCGCCAGCAGCCCGGCGAGGGTCCCGGAGGATACGCAGTATTTT.

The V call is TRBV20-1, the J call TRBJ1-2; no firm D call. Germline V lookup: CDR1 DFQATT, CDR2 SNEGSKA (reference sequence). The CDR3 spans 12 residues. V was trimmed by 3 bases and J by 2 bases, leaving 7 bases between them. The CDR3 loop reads CSASTGNYGYTF. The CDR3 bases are TGCAGTGCTAGTACGGGGAACTATGGCTACACCTTC.

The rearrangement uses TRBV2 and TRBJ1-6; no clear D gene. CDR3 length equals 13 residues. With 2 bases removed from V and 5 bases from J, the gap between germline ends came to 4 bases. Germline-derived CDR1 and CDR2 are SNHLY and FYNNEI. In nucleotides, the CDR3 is TGTGCCAGCAGTGAACCCAATAATTCACCCCTCCACTTT. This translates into CASSEPNNSPLHF.

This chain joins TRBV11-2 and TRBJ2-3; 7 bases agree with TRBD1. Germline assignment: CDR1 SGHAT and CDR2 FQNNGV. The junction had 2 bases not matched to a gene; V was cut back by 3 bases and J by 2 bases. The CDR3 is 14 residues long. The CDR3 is CASSLGQLTDTQYF. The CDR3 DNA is TGTGCCAGCAGCTTGGGACAGCTCACAGATACGCAGTATTTT. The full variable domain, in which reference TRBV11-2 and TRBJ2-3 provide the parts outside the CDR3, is EAGVAQSPRYKIIEKRQSVAFWCNPISGHATLYWYQQILGQGPKLLIQFQNNGVVDDSQLPKDRFSAERLKGVDSTLKIQPAKLEDSAVYLCASSLGQLTDTQYFGPGTRLTVL.

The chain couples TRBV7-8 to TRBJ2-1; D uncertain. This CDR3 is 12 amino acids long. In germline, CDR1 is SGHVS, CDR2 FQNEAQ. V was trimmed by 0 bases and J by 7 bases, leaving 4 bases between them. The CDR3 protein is CASSLARNEQFF. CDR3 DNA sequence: TGTGCCAGCAGCTTAGCCAGGAATGAGCAGTTCTTC. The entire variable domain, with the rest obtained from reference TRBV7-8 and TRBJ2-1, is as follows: GAGVSQSPRYKVAKRGQDVALRCDPISGHVSLFWYQQALGQGPEFLTYFQNEAQLDKSGLPSDRFFAERPEGSVSTLKIQRTQQEDSAVYLCASSLARNEQFFGPGTRLTVL.

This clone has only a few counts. The CDR3 here is CASNRQEDQPQHF. The CDR3 nucleotides are TGTGCCAGTAATCGACAGGAGGATCAGCCCCAGCATTTT. The chain links TRBV19 to TRBJ1-5; perhaps TRBD1 as D (6 bases). The CDR3 length is 13 residues. The ends were cut back, 7 bases at V and 5 bases at J, with 12 bases in the middle. From germline, CDR1 is LNHDA and CDR2 SQIVND (reference sequence). Complete variable domain (other parts from reference TRBV19 and TRBJ1-5): DGGITQSPKYLFRKEGQNVTLSCEQNLNHDAMYWYRQDPGQGLRLIYYSQIVNDFQKGDIAEGYSVSREKKESFPLTVTSAQKNPTAFYLCASNRQEDQPQHFGDGTRLSIL.

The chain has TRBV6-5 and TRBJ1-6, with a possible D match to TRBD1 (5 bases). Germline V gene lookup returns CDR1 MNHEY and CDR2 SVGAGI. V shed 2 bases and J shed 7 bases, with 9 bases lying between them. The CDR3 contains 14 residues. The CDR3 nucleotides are TGTGCCAGCAGTTACGGGGCAGGGAATTCACCCCTCCACTTT. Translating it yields CASSYGAGNSPLHF.